This TCR beta chain was captured in a study of cytomegalovirus exposure and HLA in healthy donors. Study-wide points: Clonal expansion was found to be greater in HLA-associated TCR beta chains than in equally common others in a later analysis. The investigators catalogued 150 or so TCR beta chains as cytomegalovirus-associated.

As for this clone: Its specificity is unknown.

It was with 60 Vbeta and 13 Jbeta primers that the PCR ran. Sequencing used immunoSEQ multiplex PCR; TCRdb keeps in-frame clones, though not all of them. The table records roughly 110,000 clones, about three quarters of them present only once. Germline V gene lookup returns CDR1 SGHTA and CDR2 FQGNSA. The CDR3 runs 15 residues. After removal of 6 bases from V and 2 bases from J, the junction contained 4 bases not matched to a gene. The chain employs TRBV7-2 and TRBJ2-1, with 10 bases identical to TRBD2. The clonotype originates from a young man in good health and CMV-seronegative. Sequencing used PBMCs. This chain's CDR3 is CASRPGTSAYNEQFF. CDR3 nucleotides: TGTGCCAGCAGACCCGGGACTAGCGCCTACAATGAGCAGTTCTTC.